The 9 T cell receptor beta chains below were found in one sample sequenced in a study of T-cell memory formation after mild COVID-19. TCRdb re-called the 5' RACE reads with MiXCR, one entry per CDR3 protein. The sample holds approximately 340,000 distinct CDR3 sequences; roughly 13% are singletons and the top ten take about 22%. The sequenced material came from PBMCs or a T cell subset sorted from them (not recorded which). The receptors come from a man aged 18 to 35 who had mild COVID-19 (a few samples of this study predate the infection). Cell type and time point are not known.

This clonotype was counted at least ten times. V usage is TRBV7-6 and J usage is TRBJ2-7; either TRBD1 or TRBD2 may supply D (6 bases each). The CDR3 is 15 residues long. The germline gives CDR1 SGHVS, CDR2 FNYEAQ. V lost 5 bases, J lost 8 bases, and 22 bases lay in between. Written as DNA, the CDR3 is TGTGCCAGCAGCCCCCATATGACAGGAGGGGACAAGCAGTACTTC. Translating it yields CASSPHMTGGDKQYF.

This clonotype was picked up a small number of times. The rearrangement joins TRBV5-1 to TRBJ2-3, with D possibly being TRBD2 (6 bases). Germline CDR1 and CDR2: SGHRS and YFSETQ. The CDR3 length is 15 residues. V was shortened by 5 bases and J by 6 bases, with 19 bases between the two germline ends. The CDR3 loop reads CASSPSVAAADTQYF. For the CDR3, the DNA is TGCGCCAGCAGTCCCTCGGTAGCGGCGGCGGATACGCAGTATTTT.

This clonotype was seen ten or more times. The chain combines TRBV6-2 or TRBV6-3 with TRBJ2-7; D gene ambiguous. Germline loops: CDR1 MNHEY, CDR2 SVGEGT. The CDR3 loop spans 10 amino acids. The V end was cut by 4 bases, the J end by 5 bases, with 3 bases between. The CDR3 region has the DNA TGTGCCAGCAGTTCAGACGAGCAGTACGTC. It encodes CASSSDEQYV.

CDR3 protein: CAISARGQGQETQYF. Here the CDR3 DNA reads TGTGCCATCAGTGCCAGGGGGCAGGGACAAGAGACCCAGTACTTC. The chain employs TRBV10-3 and TRBJ2-5; 8 bases are shared with TRBD1. The CDR3 extends over 15 amino acids. Losses at the gene ends were 4 bases for V and 2 bases for J; bases not matched to a gene: 6. Per the germline V gene, CDR1 is ENHRY and CDR2 is SYGVKD.

Ten or more counts support this clonotype. The V gene is TRBV7-6, the J gene TRBJ1-6; 10 bases line up with TRBD1. This CDR3 has 15 residues. V shed 5 bases and J 10 bases; nucleotides not matched to a gene: 8. Per the germline V gene, CDR1 is SGHVS and CDR2 is FNYEAQ. The CDR3 protein is CASSARGQGRSPLHF. In DNA, the CDR3 is TGTGCCAGCAGCGCCCGGGGACAGGGGAGGTCACCCCTCCACTTT.

The chain carries TRBV6-4 and TRBJ1-1, with 8 nucleotides matching TRBD1. V shed 6 bases and J 7 bases; nucleotides not matched to a gene: 7. CDR3 length: 13 amino acids. The germline V gene has CDR1 MRHNA and CDR2 SNTAGT. This CDR3 reads CASSSDRGDEAFF. CDR3 nucleotide sequence: TGTGCCAGCAGCTCCGACAGGGGCGATGAAGCTTTCTTT.

The chain uses TRBV6-6 and TRBJ2-2, with a possible D match to TRBD1 (6 bases). Germline-derived CDR1 and CDR2 are MNHNY and SVGAGI (reference sequence). This CDR3 is built from 15 residues. Trimming pared 6 bases from V and 0 bases from J, leaving 11 bases between. CDR3 DNA: TGTGCCAGCAGCTGGGGGACACCGAACACCGGGGAGCTGTTTTTT. Encoded protein: CASSWGTPNTGELFF.

This clonotype has only a few counts. The chain links TRBV2 to TRBJ1-5; no clear D gene. V lost 0 bases, J lost 7 bases, and 10 bases lay in between. The germline CDR1 and CDR2 sequences are SNHLY and FYNNEI. The CDR3 covers 14 residues. The CDR3 coding sequence is TGTGCCAGCAGTGAAGCTAGAGGGTTCCAGCCCCAGCATTTT. Amino acid sequence: CASSEARGFQPQHF.

This chain joins TRBV18 and TRBJ2-5, with TRBD2 identical over 7 bases. With V trimmed by 8 bases and J by 4 bases, 4 bases remained unmatched. Looked up from germline, CDR1 is KGHSH and CDR2 is LQKENI. This CDR3 is built from 12 residues. In nucleotides, the CDR3 is TGTGCCAGCAGGCTAGCGGCAGAGACCCAGTACTTC. It specifies CASRLAAETQYF.